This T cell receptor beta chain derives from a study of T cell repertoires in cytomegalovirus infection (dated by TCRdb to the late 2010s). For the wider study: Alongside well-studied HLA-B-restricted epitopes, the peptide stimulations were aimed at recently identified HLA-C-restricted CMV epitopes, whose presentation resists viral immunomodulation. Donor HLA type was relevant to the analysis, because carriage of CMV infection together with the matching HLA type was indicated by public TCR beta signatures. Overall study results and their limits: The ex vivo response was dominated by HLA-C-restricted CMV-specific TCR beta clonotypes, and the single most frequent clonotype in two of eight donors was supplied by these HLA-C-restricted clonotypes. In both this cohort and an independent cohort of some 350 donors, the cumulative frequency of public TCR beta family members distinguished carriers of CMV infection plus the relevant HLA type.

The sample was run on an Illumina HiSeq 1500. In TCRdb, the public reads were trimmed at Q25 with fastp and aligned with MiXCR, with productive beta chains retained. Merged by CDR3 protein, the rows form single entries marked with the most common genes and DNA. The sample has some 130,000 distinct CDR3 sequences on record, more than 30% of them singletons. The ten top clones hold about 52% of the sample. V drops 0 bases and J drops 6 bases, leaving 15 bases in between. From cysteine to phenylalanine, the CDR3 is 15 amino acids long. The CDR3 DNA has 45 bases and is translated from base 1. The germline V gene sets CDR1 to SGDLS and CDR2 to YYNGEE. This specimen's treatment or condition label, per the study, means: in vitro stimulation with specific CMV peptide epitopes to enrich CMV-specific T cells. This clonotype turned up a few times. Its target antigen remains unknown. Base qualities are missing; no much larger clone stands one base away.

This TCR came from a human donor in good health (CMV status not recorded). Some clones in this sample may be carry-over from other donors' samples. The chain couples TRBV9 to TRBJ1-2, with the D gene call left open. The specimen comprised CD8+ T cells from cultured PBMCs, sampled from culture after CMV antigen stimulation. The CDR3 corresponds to CASSVAGRDLDGYTF. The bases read TGTGCCAGCAGCGTAGCTGGAAGGGATTTGGATGGCTACACCTTC. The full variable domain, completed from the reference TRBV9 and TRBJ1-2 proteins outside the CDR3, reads DSGVTQTPKHLITATGQRVTLRCSPRSGDLSVYWYQQSLDQGLQFLIQYYNGEERAKGNILERFSAQQFPDLHSELNLSSLELGDSALYFCASSVAGRDLDGYTFGSGTRLTVV.